This T cell receptor (beta chain) was found in a study of T cell changes during pregnancy in multiple sclerosis. The protocol was immunoSEQ multiplex PCR, while the TCRdb copy is restricted to in-frame clones and leaves out a portion. The sample lists fewer than 130,000 clones, 90% to 95% occurring once. The CDR3 sequence is 13 residues long. V lost 8 bases and J 0 bases, leaving 8 bases between the germline ends. The germline V gene has CDR1 SGHTA and CDR2 FQGTGA. The rearrangement links TRBV7-3 to TRBJ1-3; the D is unclear. Sequenced material: peripheral blood, taken after pregnancy. The receptor was isolated from a female donor with multiple sclerosis, enrolled in a pregnancy study. DNA of the CDR3: TGTGCCAGCGGGCGTGACTCTGGAAACACCATATATTTT. Translated: CASGRDSGNTIYF.